Shown below are 12 T cell receptor beta chains from a single sample sequenced in a study of memory CD4+ T cells and cytomegalovirus serostatus (dated by TCRdb to about 2019). Single viable CD3+CD4+CD8-CD45RO+ cells were sorted as memory CD4+ T cells on a FACSAria II. The library was generated by the immunoSEQ multiplex PCR assay. TCRdb holds this immuneACCESS table with in-frame rearrangements only. Some clones are missing; in checked studies, unresolved V genes explain under half, and the rest has no known cause. Within this sample are about 47,000 clones, with around 76% of them counted one time only. Of the sample, about 1.2% is held by the ten largest clones. The specimen sequenced was memory CD4+ T cells from blood. Receptors were obtained from an adult in good health and CMV-seropositive.

This clone was observed once. The CDR3 region has the DNA TGTGCCAGCAGCTTAATTGCCTCCGGCAGGACTTATAGCAATCAGCCCCAGCATTTT. This gives the protein CASSLIASGRTYSNQPQHF. This chain links TRBV7-9 with TRBJ1-5; no firm D call. CDR1 is SEHNR and CDR2 is FQNEAQ in the germline V gene (reference sequence). Deletions cut 2 bases from V and 0 bases from J, with 20 bases between. This CDR3 region has 19 residues.

The J gene is TRBJ2-1, the V gene TRBV19; possibly TRBD2 for D (5 bases). Trimming removed 4 bases from V and 7 bases from J, with 11 bases in between. The germline CDR1 and CDR2 sequences are LNHDA and SQIVND (reference sequence). The CDR3 is 13 residues long. The CDR3 sequence is CASSNPGWNEQFF. CDR3 bases: TGTGCCAGTAGTAACCCGGGGTGGAATGAGCAGTTCTTC.

This sequence joins TRBV21-1 and TRBJ1-6; TRBD1 is taken as the D call from the table, unchecked against the DNA. TRBV21-1 is a documented pseudogene. This CDR3 is built from 15 residues. The CDR3 loop is CASSKQTGYNSPLHF. CDR3 coding DNA: TGTGCCAGCAGCAAACAGACAGGGTATAATTCACCCCTCCACTTT.

This CDR3 reads CASSPRLASSYNEQFF. The DNA for the CDR3 is TGTGCCAGCAGCCCACGACTAGCGAGCTCCTACAATGAGCAGTTCTTC. The chain joins TRBV7-2 to TRBJ2-1; 8 bases fit TRBD2. This CDR3 is built from 16 residues. J lost 0 bases, V lost 5 bases, and 6 bases had no gene match. Germline CDR1 SGHTA, CDR2 FQGNSA.

The chain combines TRBV5-1 with TRBJ1-2; a weak D match, TRBD1 (6 bases). The V and J ends lost 4 bases and 6 bases respectively, with 16 bases between them. This CDR3 is built from 14 residues. Per germline, CDR1 SGHRS and CDR2 YFSETQ. CDR3 sequence (DNA): TGCGCCAGCAGCCTGAGCGGGGGGCGCGATGGCTACACCTTC. Residues: CASSLSGGRDGYTF.

As regards this clone: Additional DNA sequences in this sample encode the identical CDR3. The J gene is TRBJ2-7, the V gene TRBV5-1; D unresolved. Germline V gives CDR1 SGHRS, CDR2 YFSETQ. This CDR3 region has 13 residues. V was clipped by 0 bases and J by 2 bases, with 6 bases between them. The CDR3 region is CASSLDSPYEQYF. The CDR3 nucleotides read TGCGCCAGCAGCTTGGACAGCCCCTACGAGCAGTACTTC. Full variable domain (remainder filled in from reference TRBV5-1 and TRBJ2-7): KAGVTQTPRYLIKTRGQQVTLSCSPISGHRSVSWYQQTPGQGLQFLFEYFSETQRNKGNFPGRFSGRQFSNSRSEMNVSTLELGDSALYLCASSLDSPYEQYFGPGTRLTVT.

This clone was detected only a few times. V and J are TRBV6-1 and TRBJ1-1; D remains unclear. CDR3 length: 11 residues. Deletions cut 0 bases from V and 9 bases from J, with 5 bases between. CDR1 and CDR2 (germline): MNHNS, SASEGT. The CDR3 DNA sequence: TGTGCCAGCAGTGAAGCCGAAAAAGCTTTCTTT. Amino acids: CASSEAEKAFF.

The CDR3 nucleotides are TGTGCCAGCAGCGTAGGTGGGGGGCTGGCTGAAGCTTTCTTT. It specifies CASSVGGGLAEAFF. This chain links TRBV9 with TRBJ1-1, with D perhaps matching TRBD1 (6 bases). V was cut by 0 bases and J by 6 bases, with 12 bases left in between. There are 14 residues in the CDR3. Germline lookup yields CDR1 SGDLS and CDR2 YYNGEE.

V is TRBV5-1 and J is TRBJ2-5; 10 nucleotides match TRBD2. CDR3 length: 18 amino acids. The ends lost 0 bases at V and 0 bases at J; junction bases unmatched: 8. From germline, CDR1 is SGHRS and CDR2 YFSETQ. DNA of the CDR3: TGCGCCAGCAGCTTGGGGCTAGCGGGGGATGTAAACCAAGAGACCCAGTACTTC. This sequence encodes CASSLGLAGDVNQETQYF. Filled out from reference TRBV5-1 and TRBJ2-5, the complete variable domain reads KAGVTQTPRYLIKTRGQQVTLSCSPISGHRSVSWYQQTPGQGLQFLFEYFSETQRNKGNFPGRFSGRQFSNSRSEMNVSTLELGDSALYLCASSLGLAGDVNQETQYFGPGTRLLVL.

This clone has only a few counts. The CDR3 DNA follows: TGTGCCAGCAGCCCCACCACTCGCCAGGCTGAAGCTTTCTTT. Amino acids: CASSPTTRQAEAFF. The chain combines TRBV7-9 with TRBJ1-1; D unresolved. Trimming took off 5 bases at V and 6 bases at J, with 16 bases between the two ends. In germline, CDR1 is SEHNR, CDR2 FQNEAQ (reference sequence). The CDR3 extends over 14 amino acids.

V is TRBV7-2 and J is TRBJ1-4; a possible D gene is TRBD1 (6 bases). The germline CDR1 and CDR2 sequences are SGHTA and FQGNSA. The ends were cut back, 5 bases at V and 7 bases at J, with 14 bases in the middle. The CDR3 extends over 14 amino acids. The CDR3 protein is CASSLGGRGEKLFF. For the CDR3, the DNA is TGTGCCAGCAGCCTCGGGGGCAGGGGTGAAAAACTGTTTTTT.

The chain joins TRBV7-9 to TRBJ2-3, with 7 bases aligning to TRBD1. J lost 4 bases, V lost 4 bases, and 5 bases had no gene match. The V gene's germline CDR1 is SEHNR and CDR2 FQNEAQ (reference sequence). The CDR3 loop spans 14 amino acids. The chain's CDR3 is CASSSRGRADTQYF. CDR3 nucleotides: TGTGCCAGCAGCTCCAGGGGGAGAGCAGATACGCAGTATTTT.